These 29 T cell receptor beta chains originate from one sample sequenced in a study of cytomegalovirus exposure and HLA in healthy donors. 60 Vbeta and 13 Jbeta primers were used in PCR. Method: immunoSEQ multiplex PCR; TCRdb's copy keeps in-frame clones and lacks some. Of around 180,000 clones in the sample, roughly four fifths were seen once. The sequencing sample was made of PBMCs. The source of these receptors is a woman between 18 and 29 years old in good health and CMV-seropositive.

This clone was seen just once. The rearrangement links TRBV4-1 to TRBJ1-6, with no clear D. CDR3 length equals 15 residues. Germline CDR1 and CDR2: MGHRA and YSYEKL. V was cut by 4 bases and J by 5 bases, with 12 bases left in between. The CDR3 region has the DNA TGCGCCAGCAGCCCCGTGGGGAGGGATAATTCACCCCTCCACTTT. Translation: CASSPVGRDNSPLHF.

This clone has just a few counts. The chain has TRBV7-2 and TRBJ1-2; the D gene is possibly TRBD1 (5 bases). Germline CDR1 and CDR2: SGHTA and FQGNSA. The V end was cut by 7 bases, the J end by 4 bases, with 13 bases between. The CDR3 covers 13 residues. The CDR3 DNA is TGTGCCAGCACCGAGACAGCCTTCTATGGCTACACCTTC. Amino acids: CASTETAFYGYTF.

V is TRBV7-2 and J is TRBJ1-3, with TRBD1 as a possible D gene (6 bases). This CDR3 comprises 15 residues. Germline CDR1 and CDR2: SGHTA and FQGNSA. V was clipped by 4 bases and J by 1 base, with 11 bases between them. Here the CDR3 DNA reads TGTGCCAGCAGCTCACAGGGAGGGTCTGGAAACACCATATATTTT. As protein: CASSSQGGSGNTIYF. Supplemented by reference TRBV7-2 and TRBJ1-3, the full variable domain reads GAGVSQSPSNKVTEKGKDVELRCDPISGHTALYWYRQSLGQGLEFLIYFQGNSAPDKSGLPSDRFSAERTGGSVSTLTIQRTQQEDSAVYLCASSSQGGSGNTIYFGEGSWLTVV.

The chain links TRBV2 to TRBJ1-1, with a possible D match to TRBD1 (5 bases). Germline values: CDR1 SNHLY, CDR2 FYNNEI. Trimming pared 3 bases from V and 10 bases from J, leaving 15 bases between. This CDR3 contains 13 residues. For the CDR3, the DNA is TGTGCCAGCAGTGAGGTTGGGGGGTTTGGAGCTTTCTTT. Its translation: CASSEVGGFGAFF.

V is TRBV6-1 and J is TRBJ1-2; perhaps TRBD1 as D (5 bases). V shed 3 bases and J shed 5 bases, with 13 bases lying between them. CDR3 length equals 14 residues. The germline gives CDR1 MNHNS, CDR2 SASEGT. The CDR3 is CASSDPTVQYGYTF. The CDR3 DNA reads TGTGCCAGCAGTGATCCGACAGTCCAATATGGCTACACCTTC.

This clone is a singleton in its sample. V gene TRBV6-1 combines with J gene TRBJ2-1; TRBD1 is a possible D gene (6 bases). V lost 6 bases to trimming and J lost 5 bases, with 14 bases between them. The germline gives CDR1 MNHNS, CDR2 SASEGT. This CDR3 has 14 amino acids. The CDR3 loop reads CASRITGWNNEQFF. The CDR3 bases are TGTGCCAGCAGAATAACAGGGTGGAACAATGAGCAGTTCTTC.

The chain uses TRBV19 and TRBJ1-1; tentatively, D is TRBD1 (6 bases). V lost 5 bases and J lost 1, with 14 bases in between. The germline gives CDR1 LNHDA, CDR2 SQIVND (reference sequence). This CDR3 spans 15 amino acids. CDR3 region: CASSFGGQGNTEAFF. CDR3 in DNA: TGTGCCAGTAGTTTCGGGGGGCAGGGGAACACTGAAGCTTTCTTT.

The chain recombines TRBV4-3 with TRBJ1-4; 7 bases map to TRBD1. The junction had 2 bases not matched to a gene; V was cut back by 2 bases and J by 5 bases. Germline assignment: CDR1 LGHNA and CDR2 YSLEER. The CDR3 loop spans 14 amino acids. In DNA form, the CDR3 reads TGCGCCAGCAGCCAATCAGGGGGGAATGAAAAACTGTTTTTT. Its protein product is CASSQSGGNEKLFF.

CDR3 in amino acids: CASSQVVGLAGSTDTQYF. The CDR3 DNA sequence: TGTGCCAGCAGCCAAGTTGTGGGACTAGCGGGGAGCACAGATACGCAGTATTTT. This chain links TRBV4-2 with TRBJ2-3; 13 bases are a match to TRBD2. This CDR3 spans 18 amino acids. Germline-derived CDR1 and CDR2 are LGHNA and YNFKEQ. V lost 1 base to trimming and J lost 0 bases; unmatched junction nucleotides: 4.

There are a few counts of this clone. The rearrangement links TRBV11-1 to TRBJ1-6, with TRBD1 matching over 7 bases. Trimming at V came to 4 bases and at J to 10 bases, leaving 7 bases not matched to a gene. CDR3 length equals 14 residues. CDR1 is SGHAT and CDR2 is FQDESV in the germline V gene (reference sequence). This CDR3 reads CASSSGQALSPLHF. The CDR3 DNA sequence: TGTGCCAGCAGCTCCGGACAGGCCTTATCACCCCTCCACTTT.

The chain uses TRBV7-2 and TRBJ2-1, with 9 bases aligning to TRBD1. Unmatched junction bases numbered 5, after V lost 1 base and J lost 7 bases. The V gene's germline CDR1 is SGHTA and CDR2 FQGNSA. The CDR3 consists of 15 residues. CDR3 region: CASSLDRGRSNEQFF. The CDR3, as DNA: TGTGCCAGCAGCTTAGACAGGGGGCGGAGTAATGAGCAGTTCTTC.

The rearrangement uses TRBV28 and TRBJ2-1, with 7 bases matching TRBD2. The junction had 9 bases not matched to a gene; V was cut back by 7 bases and J by 12 bases. CDR3 length: 12 residues. Germline lookup yields CDR1 MDHEN and CDR2 SYDVKM. This chain's CDR3 is CASTLGGMVQFF. The CDR3 DNA reads as TGTGCCAGCACTCTGGGAGGGATGGTGCAGTTCTTC. Full variable domain (remainder filled in from reference TRBV28 and TRBJ2-1): DVKVTQSSRYLVKRTGEKVFLECVQDMDHENMFWYRQDPGLGLRLIYFSYDVKMKEKGDIPEGYSVSREKKERFSLILESASTNQTSMYLCASTLGGMVQFFGPGTRLTVL.

This clone was detected a few times. This rearrangement joins TRBV5-6 to TRBJ2-4; the D gene is possibly TRBD2 (6 bases). The V and J ends lost 1 base and 10 bases respectively, with 18 bases between them. The CDR3 is made up of 15 amino acids. Germline V gene lookup returns CDR1 SGHDT and CDR2 YYEEEE. DNA of the CDR3: TGTGCCAGCAGCTTGTTCGCGGGGCCGGGGGAGATTCAGTACTTC. Its protein is CASSLFAGPGEIQYF.

The V call is TRBV7-4, the J call TRBJ1-6; TRBD1 matches 7 bases. V was pared by 5 bases and J by 0 bases, with 10 bases of the junction left unmatched. Germline CDR1 SGHVT, CDR2 SQSDAQ. This CDR3 comprises 18 residues. CDR3 residues: CASSLDRARSSYNSPLHF. The DNA for the CDR3 is TGTGCCAGCAGCCTCGACAGGGCTCGGAGCTCCTATAATTCACCCCTCCACTTT.

This clone was observed a handful of times. V and J are TRBV4-1 and TRBJ1-5; D call uncertain. Germline CDR1 MGHRA, CDR2 YSYEKL. CDR3 length: 14 residues. Trimming took off 4 bases at V and 1 base at J, with 8 bases between the two ends. The CDR3 DNA follows: TGCGCCAGCAGCCTTACGGGGAGCAATCAGCCCCAGCATTTT. As protein: CASSLTGSNQPQHF.

The chain joins TRBV19 to TRBJ1-3; TRBD1 matches 9 bases. This CDR3 has 15 residues. Germline CDR1 and CDR2: LNHDA and SQIVND (reference sequence). With V trimmed by 6 bases and J by 2 bases, 5 bases remained unmatched. The CDR3 region has the DNA TGTGCCAGTAGACCGGGACAGGGAGCTGGAAACACCATATATTTT. This gives the protein CASRPGQGAGNTIYF.

The chain employs TRBV7-3 and TRBJ2-3; 10 nucleotides agree with TRBD2. This CDR3 has 16 amino acids. Germline values: CDR1 SGHTA, CDR2 FQGTGA. Unmatched junction bases numbered 7, after V lost 2 bases and J lost 5 bases. The CDR3 region is CASSLGAGGRQDTQYF. The CDR3 DNA reads TGTGCCAGCAGCTTAGGAGCGGGGGGGCGTCAAGATACGCAGTATTTT.

The genes are TRBV14 and TRBJ2-5; 13 nucleotides line up with TRBD2. V shed 2 bases and J 9 bases; nucleotides not matched to a gene: 6. The germline V gene has CDR1 SGHDN and CDR2 FVKESK. The CDR3 runs to 15 residues. In DNA form, the CDR3 reads TGTGCCAGCAGCCAATTACCGGGACTAGCGGGATCCCAGTACTTC. This codes for CASSQLPGLAGSQYF.

Details on this clone: The identical CDR3 is also encoded by other nucleotide sequences in the sample. V gene TRBV5-4 combines with J gene TRBJ2-1; possible D gene TRBD1, 5 bases. Germline values: CDR1 SGHNT, CDR2 YYREEE (reference sequence). CDR3 length: 15 residues. The ends were cut back, 3 bases at V and 0 bases at J, with 10 bases in the middle. The CDR3, as DNA: TGTGCCAGCAGCTCCCGACAGATCTCCTACAATGAGCAGTTCTTC. Encoded protein: CASSSRQISYNEQFF.

The CDR3 DNA is TGTGCCAGCAGCCAAGAGGCAGGGCTTGAGCAGTACTTC. This codes for CASSQEAGLEQYF. V and J are TRBV7-9 and TRBJ2-7, with D possibly matching TRBD1 (5 bases). Trimming removed 5 bases at V and 7 bases at J, with 15 bases between. Per germline, CDR1 SEHNR and CDR2 FQNEAQ (reference sequence). This CDR3 is 13 amino acids long.

This chain joins TRBV10-2 and TRBJ2-7; D perhaps matches TRBD1 (5 bases). The CDR3 covers 15 residues. Germline CDR1 WSHSY, CDR2 SAAADI. Trimming removed 2 bases from V and 4 bases from J, with 15 bases in between. The DNA for the CDR3 is TGCGCCAGCAGTGAGACCCAGGGTCTGGGGTACGAGCAGTACTTC. Its translation is CASSETQGLGYEQYF.

V and J are TRBV4-2 and TRBJ1-2; 10 bases align to TRBD1. Losses at the gene ends were 2 bases for V and 3 bases for J; bases not matched to a gene: 9. The CDR3 runs to 17 residues. From germline, CDR1 is LGHNA and CDR2 YNFKEQ. The CDR3 region has the DNA TGTGCCAGCAGCCAACGGATGACAGGGGGCGTGGACTATGGCTACACCTTC. It is translated as CASSQRMTGGVDYGYTF.

The chain employs TRBV5-1 and TRBJ1-1; a possible D gene is TRBD1 (6 bases). The V end lost 6 bases, the J end lost 0 bases, and 9 bases lay between the germline ends. This CDR3 is built from 13 residues. The germline V gene encodes CDR1 SGHRS and CDR2 YFSETQ. CDR3 coding DNA: TGCGCCAGCAACAGGGATATGAACACTGAAGCTTTCTTT. Protein sequence: CASNRDMNTEAFF.

This clone was observed once. V and J are TRBV19 and TRBJ1-5, with D possibly TRBD1 on 5 matching bases. Per the germline V gene, CDR1 is LNHDA and CDR2 is SQIVND (reference sequence). The V end was cut by 3 bases, the J end by 7 bases, with 16 bases between. This CDR3 spans 15 amino acids. The CDR3 coding sequence is TGTGCCAGTAGTATGTTTCCGCAGGGTGACCAGCCCCAGCATTTT. Translated: CASSMFPQGDQPQHF. Looking up the rest from reference TRBV19 and TRBJ1-5 gives the full variable domain: DGGITQSPKYLFRKEGQNVTLSCEQNLNHDAMYWYRQDPGQGLRLIYYSQIVNDFQKGDIAEGYSVSREKKESFPLTVTSAQKNPTAFYLCASSMFPQGDQPQHFGDGTRLSIL.

V and J are TRBV11-3 and TRBJ2-2; D is ambiguous. Per the germline V gene, CDR1 is SGHNT and CDR2 is YENEEA. The ends were cut back, 1 base at V and 7 bases at J, with 16 bases in the middle. The CDR3 has 16 residues. The CDR3 DNA is TGTGCCAGCAGCTTAGGTGGGCTAATGAACCGCGGGGAGCTGTTTTTT. Protein: CASSLGGLMNRGELFF.

The rearrangement links TRBV18 to TRBJ1-5; 7 nucleotides line up with TRBD1. This CDR3 comprises 16 residues. J gave up 4 bases and V 4 bases, and 10 bases lay outside the gene matches. The germline CDR1 and CDR2 sequences are KGHSH and LQKENI. CDR3: CASSQSAGGQNQPQHF. The CDR3 DNA is TGTGCCAGCTCACAGTCAGCAGGGGGACAGAATCAGCCCCAGCATTTT.

V is TRBV11-2 and J is TRBJ1-4; the match to TRBD1 covers 7 bases. V dropped 5 bases and J dropped 7; count of bases not matched to a gene: 7. Germline V gene data show CDR1 as SGHAT and CDR2 as FQNNGV. The CDR3 spans 14 residues. The CDR3: CASSPDRRAEKLFF. The CDR3 nucleotides are TGTGCCAGCAGCCCGGACAGGCGAGCTGAAAAACTGTTTTTT. The complete variable domain, with remaining parts taken from reference TRBV11-2 and TRBJ1-4, reads EAGVAQSPRYKIIEKRQSVAFWCNPISGHATLYWYQQILGQGPKLLIQFQNNGVVDDSQLPKDRFSAERLKGVDSTLKIQPAKLEDSAVYLCASSPDRRAEKLFFGSGTQLSVL.

The CDR3 spells CASSLRTGNTIYF. CDR3 in DNA: TGTGCCAGCAGTTTGAGGACTGGAAACACCATATATTTT. The gene calls are TRBV28 and TRBJ1-3; D remains ambiguous. The germline V gene has CDR1 MDHEN and CDR2 SYDVKM. The CDR3 has 13 residues. With 3 bases removed from V and 2 bases from J, the gap between germline ends came to 5 bases.

The chain carries TRBV5-1 and TRBJ2-7; possible D gene TRBD2, 6 bases. V dropped 0 bases and J dropped 2 bases, with 9 bases sitting between them. Looked up from germline, CDR1 is SGHRS and CDR2 is YFSETQ. The CDR3 consists of 14 residues. DNA of the CDR3: TGCGCCAGCAGCTTGGGTGGGGGGACCTACGAGCAGTACTTC. Amino acids: CASSLGGGTYEQYF.